The rows below give T cell receptor beta chains drawn from one sample of a study of Graves' ophthalmopathy and Graves' hyperthyroidism. MiXCR, applied by TCRdb to the multiplex PCR reads, yields one record per CDR3 protein. There are fewer than 250,000 distinct CDR3 sequences in the sample; roughly 27% occur only once, and 9.1% lies in the top ten. What was sequenced was peripheral blood. The origin of the receptors is a man aged 50 to 60 with Graves' ophthalmopathy. Both conserved end residues are part of each CDR3. Each record gives: D gene, V gene, clone size, CDR3 length, J gene, CDR3 DNA, CDR3 protein. D genes are given only for firm matches. Clone size is given for some rows only: seen once, a few or many times, or a class if the clone is expanded.

>.|TRBV19|many|13|TRBJ1-1
TGTGCCAGTAATGACTTGGGGTACACTGAAGCTTTCTTT
CASNDLGYTEAFF
>.|TRBV7-2|many|15|TRBJ2-7
TGTGCCAGCAGCAGTGGGGTGGGCAGGGGTAGTGAGCAGTACTTC
CASSSGVGRGSEQYF
>TRBD1|TRBV27|.|15|TRBJ1-2
TGTGCCAGCAGCCCTGACAGGGTTGTGAACTATGGCTACACCTTC
CASSPDRVVNYGYTF
>.|TRBV6-1|many|15|TRBJ1-5
TGTGCCAGCAGTGAAGCCGGGGTAGGGTTTCAGCCCCAGCATTTT
CASSEAGVGFQPQHF
>.|TRBV20-1|many|16|TRBJ1-1
TGCAGTGCTAGTAATTGGGAGTTTCCCATGAACACTGAAGCTTTCTTT
CSASNWEFPMNTEAFF
>.|TRBV28|many|19|TRBJ2-7
TGTGCCAGCAGCCCAGGCCGGGACAGAAGGCGGGAGAACTGGTACGAGCAGTACTTC
CASSPGRDRRRENWYEQYF
>TRBD2|TRBV6-5|many|13|TRBJ2-7
TGTGCCAGCAGTTACCGGGAGGGGCTGGAGCAGTACTTC
CASSYREGLEQYF
>TRBD1|TRBV12-3/TRBV12-4|.|14|TRBJ1-2
TGTGCCAGCAGTTTAGCGACAGGGCCCTATGGCTACACCTTC
CASSLATGPYGYTF
>.|TRBV5-8|.|13|TRBJ1-2
TGTGCCAGTACAGATTCGGGGGATTTTGGCTACACCTTC
CASTDSGDFGYTF
>.|TRBV5-5|many|16|TRBJ1-2
TGTGCCAGCAGCTTGGGCCCCGCTGTTGCCACGTATGGCTACACCTTC
CASSLGPAVATYGYTF